These 2 T cell receptor beta chains share one sample of origin, sequenced in a study of shared clonotypes between healthy human individuals. The protocol was immunoSEQ multiplex PCR, while the TCRdb copy is restricted to in-frame clones and leaves out a portion. The table records hundreds of thousands of clones, roughly four fifths of them present only once. Input material: PBMCs. The receptors were sampled from a woman in her thirties or forties in good health. Some clones in this sample may be carry-over from other donors' samples.

This chain connects TRBV10-2 to TRBJ2-5; D tentatively fits TRBD1 or TRBD2 (5 bases each). The J call could be wrong; TRBJ2-7 is a better fit for the DNA end. The CDR3 spans 15 residues. Germline lookup yields CDR1 WSHSY and CDR2 SAAADI. The CDR3 loop is CASSGGWGSSYEQYF. The CDR3 DNA is TGCGCCAGCAGTGGGGGTTGGGGGAGCTCCTACGAGCAGTACTTC.

The rearrangement joins TRBV6-6 to TRBJ2-2; D call uncertain. CDR1 and CDR2 (germline): MNHNY, SVGAGI (reference sequence). The CDR3 loop spans 13 amino acids. With 4 bases removed from V and 5 bases from J, the gap between germline ends came to 8 bases. The CDR3 DNA reads as TGTGCCAGCAGTTTCAAGTATACCGGGGAGCTGTTTTTT. Amino acid sequence: CASSFKYTGELFF.